One sample yielded the 11 T cell receptor beta chains listed below, sequenced in a study of CD8+ T cells in alopecia areata. Investigators isolated RNA and reverse transcribed it into cDNA to act as the sequencing template. The protocol was immunoSEQ multiplex PCR, while the TCRdb copy is restricted to in-frame clones and leaves out a portion. This sample has 150,000 to 200,000 clones, with 55% found just once. The sequencing sample was made of CD4+ T cells sorted from blood. These TCRs come from a human donor in good health.

This clone was found a few times. The chain joins TRBV10-3 to TRBJ2-7; 7 nucleotides match TRBD2. This CDR3 spans 13 amino acids. Germline-derived CDR1 and CDR2 are ENHRY and SYGVKD. V lost 7 bases to trimming and J lost 3 bases; unmatched junction nucleotides: 6. CDR3 coding DNA: TGTGCCATCAATAGCGGGCAATTCTACGAGCAGTACTTC. It is translated as CAINSGQFYEQYF.

The chain recombines TRBV29-1 with TRBJ2-1, with TRBD2 as a possible D gene (6 bases). Germline V gene data show CDR1 as SQVTM and CDR2 as ANQGSEA. The CDR3 covers 12 residues. The CDR3 region has the DNA TGCACCGGGACTGGGAATCGCTATGAGCAGTTCTTC. Translation: CTGTGNRYEQFF.

V is TRBV13 and J is TRBJ1-5; D gene uncertain. The germline gives CDR1 PRHDT, CDR2 FYEKMQ (reference sequence). The CDR3 covers 10 residues. Trimming took off 3 bases at V and 10 bases at J, with 4 bases between the two ends. CDR3 sequence: CASSFSPQHF. The CDR3 DNA is TGTGCCAGCAGCTTCTCACCCCAGCATTTT.

The CDR3 nucleotides are TGCGCCAGCAGCTTGAGGGAGAGGAGCTACGAGCAGTACTTC. Protein sequence: CASSLRERSYEQYF. The chain joins TRBV5-1 to TRBJ2-7; D is possibly TRBD2 (5 bases). CDR3 length: 14 amino acids. Germline CDR1 and CDR2: SGHRS and YFSETQ. V lost 1 base and J 3 bases, leaving 11 bases between the germline ends.

The rearrangement uses TRBV7-9 and TRBJ2-7; D gene uncertain. This CDR3 region has 15 residues. Germline lookup yields CDR1 SEHNR and CDR2 FQNEAQ (reference sequence). Trimming left V 0 bases short and J 5 bases short, with 14 bases between. The CDR3 spells CASSLAGPLTNEQYF. In DNA, the CDR3 is TGTGCCAGCAGCTTAGCAGGGCCCTTGACCAACGAGCAGTACTTC. The entire variable domain, with the rest obtained from reference TRBV7-9 and TRBJ2-7, is as follows: DTGVSQNPRHKITKRGQNVTFRCDPISEHNRLYWYRQTLGQGPEFLTYFQNEAQLEKSRLLSDRFSAERPKGSFSTLEIQRTEQGDSAMYLCASSLAGPLTNEQYFGPGTRLTVT.

The rearrangement joins TRBV28 to TRBJ2-5, with D hard to call. CDR1 is MDHEN, CDR2 SYDVKM, per germline. The CDR3 consists of 17 residues. With 4 bases removed from V and 1 base from J, the gap between germline ends came to 19 bases. The CDR3 protein is CASSWNLGSPVQETQYF. The CDR3 DNA reads TGTGCCAGCAGTTGGAACCTGGGAAGCCCCGTCCAAGAGACCCAGTACTTC.

This rearrangement joins TRBV18 to TRBJ2-7; 8 bases line up with TRBD2. Germline trimming cut 2 bases from V and 1 base from J; bases unmatched to any gene: 4. CDR1 is KGHSH and CDR2 is LQKENI in the germline V gene. This CDR3 contains 15 residues. The CDR3 spells CASSPAGGGSYEQYF. The CDR3 coding sequence is TGTGCCAGCTCACCAGCGGGGGGCGGTTCCTACGAGCAGTACTTC.

The chain couples TRBV2 to TRBJ2-1; D might be TRBD2 (5 bases). V lost 7 bases and J 4 bases, leaving 14 bases between the germline ends. The CDR3 is 14 residues long. CDR1 is SNHLY and CDR2 is FYNNEI in the germline V gene. CDR3 region: CASKPGLVYNEQFF. Here the CDR3 DNA reads TGTGCCAGCAAGCCAGGACTCGTATACAATGAGCAGTTCTTC. The full variable domain, its missing parts supplied by reference TRBV2 and TRBJ2-1, is EPEVTQTPSHQVTQMGQEVILRCVPISNHLYFYWYRQILGQKVEFLVSFYNNEISEKSEIFDDQFSVERPDGSNFTLKIRSTKLEDSAMYFCASKPGLVYNEQFFGPGTRLTVL.

The chain carries TRBV7-8 and TRBJ1-2, with 8 bases lining up with TRBD1. The germline V gene encodes CDR1 SGHVS and CDR2 FQNEAQ. This CDR3 region has 17 residues. With V trimmed by 2 bases and J by 4 bases, 12 bases remained unmatched. CDR3 region: CASSLLGQDARGYGYTF. The CDR3 DNA reads TGTGCCAGCAGCTTACTGGGACAGGATGCTCGGGGCTATGGCTACACCTTC.

This clone was counted a few times. This sequence joins TRBV29-1 and TRBJ2-1; TRBD2 matches at 7 bases. CDR3 length: 11 residues. V was clipped by 5 bases and J by 10 bases; unmatched bases: 5. Germline loops: CDR1 SQVTM, CDR2 ANQGSEA. The CDR3 sequence: CSVYGGNEQFF. CDR3 sequence (DNA): TGCAGCGTTTACGGGGGGAACGAGCAGTTCTTC.

The J gene is TRBJ2-3, the V gene TRBV5-1; D remains ambiguous. Germline V lookup: CDR1 SGHRS, CDR2 YFSETQ. Trimming took 4 bases from V and 1 from J, leaving 13 bases between them. CDR3 length: 15 amino acids. The CDR3 nucleotides read TGCGCCAGCAGCCCAGGACGGAGTCGCACAGATACGCAGTATTTT. This sequence encodes CASSPGRSRTDTQYF.